Presented here are 21 T cell receptor beta chains from one specimen sequenced in a study of molecular identifiers for immune sequencing clone quantification. TCRdb processed the PCR reads anew with MiXCR; each CDR3 protein has one entry. The sample has about 640,000 distinct CDR3 sequences; nearly 20% are singletons. Material: naive CD8+ T cells from blood, with Jurkat cell RNA spiked in. Subset given: FACS-sorted CD8+CD4-CCR7+CD45RA+ naive T cells. These receptors came from a human donor in good health. Some libraries in this study had Jurkat cell RNA spiked in.

This clonotype was seen ten or more times. V gene TRBV5-6 combines with J gene TRBJ2-2, with D possibly being TRBD1 (5 bases). The CDR3 extends over 15 amino acids. Looked up from germline, CDR1 is SGHDT and CDR2 is YYEEEE. V lost 5 bases and J 0 bases, leaving 11 bases between the germline ends. The CDR3 region has the DNA TGTGCCAGCAGTTCCGACAGAGCGAACACCGGGGAGCTGTTTTTT. Translating gives CASSSDRANTGELFF.

This clonotype showed up many times. The chain joins TRBV7-9 to TRBJ1-1; no definite D call. Germline V gene lookup returns CDR1 SEHNR and CDR2 FQNEAQ (reference sequence). V gave up 2 bases and J gave up 3 bases, with 7 bases separating them. This CDR3 is 13 amino acids long. The CDR3 DNA reads as TGTGCCAGCAGCTTACCCCATTACACTGAAGCTTTCTTT. This translates into CASSLPHYTEAFF.

This clonotype was seen at least ten times. This chain joins TRBV29-1 and TRBJ2-4; D is undetermined. This CDR3 is 12 amino acids long. CDR1 SQVTM and CDR2 ANQGSEA come from the germline V gene. Trimming removed 4 bases at V and 5 bases at J, with 9 bases between. The CDR3 bases are TGCAGCGTTGTAGGGCAGCAAAACATTCAGTACTTC. Encoded protein: CSVVGQQNIQYF.

The rearrangement joins TRBV12-3 or TRBV12-4 to TRBJ2-5; the D is unclear. The CDR3 contains 12 residues. V dropped 3 bases and J dropped 5 bases, with 7 bases sitting between them. DNA for the CDR3: TGTGCCAGCAGTTTTGTACGGGAGACCCAGTACTTC. This gives the protein CASSFVRETQYF.

This clonotype was observed at least ten times. The rearrangement uses TRBV5-8 and TRBJ1-5, with D unresolved. This CDR3 contains 12 residues. Between the trimmed V and J ends, which lost 4 bases and 4 bases, there was a span of 6 bases. The germline CDR1 and CDR2 sequences are SGHTS and YDEGEE. The CDR3 DNA sequence: TGTGCCAGCAGCGTTGCGAATCAGCCCCAGCATTTT. This codes for CASSVANQPQHF.

Ten or more counts support this clonotype. The V and J genes are TRBV7-2 and TRBJ1-4; the match to TRBD1 covers 7 bases. The V segment lost 4 bases and the J segment 3 bases; nucleotides outside the gene matches: 8. This CDR3 spans 16 amino acids. Germline lookup yields CDR1 SGHTA and CDR2 FQGNSA. The CDR3 sequence: CASSYRQGWPNEKLFF. The CDR3 nucleotides are TGTGCCAGCAGCTATAGACAGGGATGGCCTAATGAAAAACTGTTTTTT.

Notes on this clonotype: This may be a read error, as it is one base from a much larger clone. The CDR3 does not close with the conserved phenylalanine or tryptophan, likely indicating a read error. This sequence joins TRBV11-2 and TRBJ1-1; the D gene is possibly TRBD1 (6 bases). Trimming removed 2 bases at V and 4 bases at J, with 14 bases between. CDR3 length: 15 amino acids. CDR1 and CDR2 (germline): SGHAT, FQNNGV. The CDR3 nucleotides read TGTGCCAGCAGCTTACCGAAGGGGGTTTTCACTGAAGCTTTCCTT. The encoded protein is CASSLPKGVFTEAFL.

In its sample, this clonotype was seen many times. The chain couples TRBV4-3 to TRBJ2-6, with D uncertain. The germline gives CDR1 LGHNA, CDR2 YSLEER. Trimming left V 0 bases short and J 1 base short, with 7 bases between. This CDR3 has 16 amino acids. The CDR3 sequence is CASSQEWRSGANVLTF. CDR3 nucleotide sequence: TGCGCCAGCAGCCAAGAATGGCGGTCTGGGGCCAACGTCCTGACTTTC.

The chain links TRBV14 to TRBJ2-5, with no clear D. V was trimmed by 0 bases and J by 0 bases, leaving 8 bases between them. This CDR3 contains 15 residues. The germline V gene has CDR1 SGHDN and CDR2 FVKESK. The CDR3 DNA reads TGTGCCAGCAGCCAAGATGAGATGTACCAAGAGACCCAGTACTTC. Amino acid sequence: CASSQDEMYQETQYF.

This clonotype has a single count. One junction end disagrees with the germline gene, perhaps due to a read error. The chain has TRBV7-9 and TRBJ2-1, with TRBD2 matching over 12 bases. Looked up from germline, CDR1 is SEHNR and CDR2 is FQNEAQ (reference sequence). The CDR3 extends over 17 amino acids. CDR3 sequence reads: CAGSARLAGESGNEQFF. The CDR3 nucleotides are TGTGCCGGCAGCGCAAGACTAGCGGGAGAGTCGGGTAATGAGCAGTTCTTC.

This clonotype was detected a few times. The gene calls are TRBV20-1 and TRBJ2-5; D remains unclear. Germline V lookup: CDR1 DFQATT, CDR2 SNEGSKA (reference sequence). The CDR3 length is 15 residues. Trimming cost V 3 bases and J 2 bases, with 16 bases left between them. The CDR3 nucleotides read TGCAGTGCTAGTTCGGTTCTCCTGGGGCAAGAGACCCAGTACTTC. Translated, it gives CSASSVLLGQETQYF.

This clonotype has ten or more counts. The chain is built from TRBV4-3 and TRBJ2-3, with 9 bases lining up with TRBD2. This CDR3 contains 14 residues. CDR1 LGHNA and CDR2 YSLEER come from the germline V gene. J lost 4 bases, V lost 4 bases, and 3 bases had no gene match. The CDR3 coding sequence is TGCGCCAGCAGCCCCGGGACTAGCTCAGATACGCAGTATTTT. Amino acid sequence: CASSPGTSSDTQYF.

The chain combines TRBV19 with TRBJ2-1; 8 bases agree with TRBD1. Germline V gene data show CDR1 as LNHDA and CDR2 as SQIVND (reference sequence). J was trimmed by 10 bases and V by 10 bases; bases with no gene match: 12. This CDR3 spans 13 amino acids. CDR3 bases: TGTGCCACCAGAGGGACAGGCTCCTACGAGCAGTTCTTC. The encoded protein is CATRGTGSYEQFF. Full variable domain (remainder filled in from reference TRBV19 and TRBJ2-1): DGGITQSPKYLFRKEGQNVTLSCEQNLNHDAMYWYRQDPGQGLRLIYYSQIVNDFQKGDIAEGYSVSREKKESFPLTVTSAQKNPTAFYLCATRGTGSYEQFFGPGTRLTVL.

In its sample, this clonotype was seen many times. CDR3 sequence reads: CASSQEGSRGRHYEQYF. DNA for the CDR3: TGTGCCAGCAGCCAAGAGGGCAGCCGGGGGCGGCACTACGAGCAGTACTTC. This sequence joins TRBV4-2 and TRBJ2-7; D could derive from TRBD1 or TRBD2 (6 bases each). V gave up 0 bases and J gave up 3 bases, with 18 bases separating them. Looked up from germline, CDR1 is LGHNA and CDR2 is YNFKEQ. This CDR3 has 17 amino acids.

Details on this clonotype: A read error may be the cause here, since a much bigger clone is one base away. This chain connects TRBV4-2 to TRBJ2-7; perhaps TRBD2 as D (6 bases). CDR1 LGHNA and CDR2 YNFKEQ come from the germline V gene. The CDR3 is 16 amino acids. CDR3 bases: TGTGCCCGCAGCCCAAGGGGTAGGGACTCCTCCTACGAGCAGTACTTC. It codes for CARSPRGRDSSYEQYF.

In its sample, this clonotype was seen many times. The gene calls are TRBV4-1 and TRBJ2-3, with D possibly TRBD2 on 5 matching bases. Germline V gene lookup returns CDR1 MGHRA and CDR2 YSYEKL. The V end was cut by 1 base, the J end by 4 bases, with 9 bases between. This CDR3 spans 14 amino acids. CDR3 amino acids: CASSQVEDPDTQYF. Written as DNA, the CDR3 is TGCGCCAGCAGCCAAGTGGAGGATCCAGATACGCAGTATTTT.

This clonotype was observed at least ten times. V is TRBV12-3 or TRBV12-4 and J is TRBJ2-1; D is perhaps TRBD2 (6 bases). Trimming pared 8 bases from V and 5 bases from J, leaving 7 bases between. The CDR3 length is 11 residues. The CDR3 nucleotides read TGTGCCAGCGGGACTCACAATGAGCAGTTCTTC. The encoded protein is CASGTHNEQFF.

There are many counts of this clonotype. The J gene is TRBJ2-5, the V gene TRBV7-9; D uncertain. V lost 5 bases and J lost 5, with 18 bases in between. This CDR3 comprises 15 residues. Germline V gene data show CDR1 as SEHNR and CDR2 as FQNEAQ (reference sequence). The CDR3, as DNA: TGTGCCAGCAGCCCGGCCCAAACTCGCGTCGAGACCCAGTACTTC. Amino acid sequence: CASSPAQTRVETQYF.

The table lists this clonotype with many counts. The CDR3 is CSAGRGHEQFF. CDR3 nucleotides: TGCAGCGCGGGGAGGGGGCATGAGCAGTTCTTC. The genes are TRBV29-1 and TRBJ2-1, with D possibly being TRBD1 or TRBD2 (7 bases each). The CDR3 totals 11 residues. CDR1 is SQVTM, CDR2 ANQGSEA, per germline. V lost 7 bases to trimming and J lost 8 bases, with 12 bases between them.

This clonotype has at least ten counts. The V call is TRBV4-1, the J call TRBJ1-1, with D hard to call. The CDR3 has 16 amino acids. V dropped 2 bases and J dropped 0 bases, with 13 bases sitting between them. Germline assignment: CDR1 MGHRA and CDR2 YSYEKL. The CDR3 region is CASSQRTAQLNTEAFF. In DNA, the CDR3 is TGCGCCAGCAGCCAACGTACGGCGCAGCTGAACACTGAAGCTTTCTTT.

This clonotype was picked up one time. A much larger clone differs by one base, so this may be a read error. The chain joins TRBV12-5 to TRBJ1-5; D might be TRBD1 (6 bases). This CDR3 has 17 residues. The germline V gene encodes CDR1 LGHNT and CDR2 FRNRAP. CDR3 coding DNA: TGTGCTAGTGGAGAAAGCGGACAGCAGTATAGCAATCAGCCCCGGCATTTT. Residues: CASGESGQQYSNQPRHF.